A selection of T cell receptor beta chains follows, all from one sample in a study of shared clonotypes between healthy human individuals. Method: immunoSEQ multiplex PCR; TCRdb's copy keeps in-frame clones and lacks some. The data contain more than 500,000 clones, approximately 95% of them seen just once; the ten biggest clones take up approximately 0.067%. Sequenced input: naive CD4+ T cells sorted from blood. All receptors come from a woman in her twenties or thirties in good health. The CDR3 runs from the conserved cysteine through the conserved F or W. Each record gives: J gene, D gene, V gene, clone size, CDR3 DNA, CDR3 protein. The D gene is left open where the match is weak. Clone size is stated in some rows and not others, as once, few, many or a class when expanded.

TRBJ1-3 NA TRBV28 NA TGTGCCAGCAGTTTACAGCTCGTTGGGCGCAGAAACACCATATATTTT CASSLQLVGRRNTIYF
TRBJ1-1 TRBD1 TRBV19 NA TGTGCCAGTAGTATAAAACGACAGGGCCGCACTGAAGCTTTCTTT CASSIKRQGRTEAFF
TRBJ2-2 NA TRBV5-1 NA TGCGCCAGCAGCTTGAAGGGCCCGTACACCGGGGAGCTGTTTTTT CASSLKGPYTGELFF
TRBJ2-2 NA TRBV7-7 NA TGTGCCAGCAGCCTAGTTTCGGGGATAAAAACCGGGGAGCTGTTTTTT CASSLVSGIKTGELFF
TRBJ1-2 TRBD1 TRBV27 NA TGCGCCAGCAACCCCTCAGGGGGCAGGGCTAACTATGGCTACACCTTC CASNPSGGRANYGYTF
TRBJ2-2 NA TRBV5-1 NA TGCGCCAGCAGCCAATCCGGGACAAACACCGGGGAGCTGTTTTTT CASSQSGTNTGELFF
TRBJ2-5 TRBD2 TRBV5-6 NA TGTGCCAGCAGCTTGGGACAGGGTGAAGGACTAGCGGGAGTAGAGACCCAGTACTTC CASSLGQGEGLAGVETQYF
TRBJ2-7 NA TRBV7-9 NA TGTGCCAGCAGCTTAGATGGGCTGGCGTGGGGGCAGTACTTC CASSLDGLAWGQYF
TRBJ1-4 NA TRBV5-8 NA TGTGCCAGCAGCTCTGGAGGGACGGAACATGAAAAACTGTTTTTT CASSSGGTEHEKLFF
TRBJ2-7 NA TRBV27 NA TGTGCCAGCAGTCCCGGGACTCTACCCTCCTACGAGCAGTACTTC CASSPGTLPSYEQYF
TRBJ2-2 TRBD2 TRBV2 NA TGTGCCAGCAGATCCTTGGGGGGGACCGGGGAGCTGTTTTTT CASRSLGGTGELFF
TRBJ1-1 NA TRBV28 NA TGTGCCAGCGGACGAAATTGGGGGGCGCACACTGAAGCTTTCTTT CASGRNWGAHTEAFF
TRBJ2-7 NA TRBV27 NA TGTGCCAGCAGTCTTTATACCCCGGGCCAGGGCTACGAGCAGTACTTC CASSLYTPGQGYEQYF
TRBJ2-1 NA TRBV20-1 NA TGCAGTGCTAGTTTAAGAGGGGAGCAGTTCTTC CSASLRGEQFF
TRBJ1-2 NA TRBV2 NA TGTGCCAGCAGTGAGGGCGGTAACTATGGCTACACCTTC CASSEGGNYGYTF
TRBJ2-3 TRBD2 TRBV19 NA TGTGCCAGTAGTATATTACTAGCGGGAAGCACAGATACGCAGTATTTT CASSILLAGSTDTQYF
TRBJ2-1 NA TRBV20-1 NA TGCAGTGAACTTAGGAGGGATGAGCAGTTCTTC CSELRRDEQFF
TRBJ2-2 TRBD2 TRBV7-9 NA TGTGCCAGCAGCTTACCGTATCCGGGCGGGAGAAAATCCGGGGAGCTGTTTTTT CASSLPYPGGRKSGELFF
TRBJ2-1 TRBD1 TRBV27 NA TGTGCCAGCAGTTGCCGGGACAGCTGCTACAATGAGCAGTTCTTC CASSCRDSCYNEQFF
TRBJ2-5 TRBD2 TRBV28 NA TGTGCCAGCAGCCTCCCGACTAGCGGGAGGGAAGAGACCCAGTACTTC CASSLPTSGREETQYF
TRBJ2-3 TRBD1 TRBV29-1 NA TGCAGCGTCATCCGGGACAGGGGAACAGATACGCAGTATTTT CSVIRDRGTDTQYF
TRBJ2-7 NA TRBV5-1 NA TGCGCCAGCAGCTTGGGCACCAGGGCCTACGAGCAGTACTTC CASSLGTRAYEQYF
TRBJ1-2 TRBD1 TRBV13 NA TGTGCCAGCAGAAAAAGTAAGACAGGGTTGTATGGCTACACCTTC CASRKSKTGLYGYTF
TRBJ1-1 NA TRBV28 NA TGTGCCAGCACCACCCCCAACCCGAACACTGAAGCTTTCTTT CASTTPNPNTEAFF
TRBJ1-2 TRBD1 TRBV19 once TGTGCCAGTAGTATCGGGACAGCTTATGGCTACACCTTC CASSIGTAYGYTF
TRBJ2-3 NA TRBV28 NA TGTGCCAGCAGCCCAGGGTGGGGCACAGATACGCAGTATTTT CASSPGWGTDTQYF
TRBJ1-5 NA TRBV7-2 NA TGTGCCAGCAGCTTAGCCCCAGATCAGCCCCAGCATTTT CASSLAPDQPQHF
TRBJ2-1 NA TRBV10-3 NA TGTGCCATCAGTGACTCTCCTAGCACCCGCTCCTACAATGAGCAGTTCTTC CAISDSPSTRSYNEQFF
TRBJ2-7 NA TRBV27 NA TGTGCCAGCAGTTTAACGGTCGAAAAGGCCTCGTACGAGCAGTACTTC CASSLTVEKASYEQYF
TRBJ2-5 TRBD1 TRBV15 NA TGTGCCACCAGCAGACCTGACAGGGGGTTACAAGAGACCCAGTACTTC CATSRPDRGLQETQYF